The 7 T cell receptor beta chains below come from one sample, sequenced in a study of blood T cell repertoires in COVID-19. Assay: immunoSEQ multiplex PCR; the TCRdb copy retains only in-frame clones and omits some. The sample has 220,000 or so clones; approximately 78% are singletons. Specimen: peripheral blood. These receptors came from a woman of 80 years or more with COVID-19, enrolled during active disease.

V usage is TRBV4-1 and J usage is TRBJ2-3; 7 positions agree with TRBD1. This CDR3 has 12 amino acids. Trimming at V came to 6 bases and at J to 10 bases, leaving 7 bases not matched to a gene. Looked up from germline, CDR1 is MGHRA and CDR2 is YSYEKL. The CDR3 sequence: CASSSRDSAQYF. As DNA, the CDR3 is TGCGCCAGCAGTTCAAGGGACAGTGCGCAGTATTTT.

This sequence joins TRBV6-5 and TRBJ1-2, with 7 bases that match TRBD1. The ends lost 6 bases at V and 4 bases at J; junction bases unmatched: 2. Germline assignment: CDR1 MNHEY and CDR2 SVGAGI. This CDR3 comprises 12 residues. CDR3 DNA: TGTGCCAGCAGATCAGGGGGCTATGGCTACACCTTC. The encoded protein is CASRSGGYGYTF.

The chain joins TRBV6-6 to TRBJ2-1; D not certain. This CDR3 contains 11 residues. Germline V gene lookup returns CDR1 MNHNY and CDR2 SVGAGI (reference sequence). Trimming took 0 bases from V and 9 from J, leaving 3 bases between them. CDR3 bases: TGTGCCAGCAGTTACTCTAGTGAGCAGTTCTTC. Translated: CASSYSSEQFF.

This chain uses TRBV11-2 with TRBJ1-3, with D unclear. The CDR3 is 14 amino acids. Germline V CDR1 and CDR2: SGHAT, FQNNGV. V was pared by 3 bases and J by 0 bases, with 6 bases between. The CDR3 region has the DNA TGTGCCAGCAGCTTGGCCAGCTCTGGAAACACCATATATTTT. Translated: CASSLASSGNTIYF.

The DNA of the CDR3 is TGTGCCAGCAGCCAAACCGCAGGGCTCGACGAGCAGTACTTC. Translated, it gives CASSQTAGLDEQYF. The J gene is TRBJ2-7, the V gene TRBV11-2; a possible D gene is TRBD1 (5 bases). Trimming cost V 5 bases and J 5 bases, with 16 bases left between them. Germline V lookup: CDR1 SGHAT, CDR2 FQNNGV. This CDR3 has 14 residues.

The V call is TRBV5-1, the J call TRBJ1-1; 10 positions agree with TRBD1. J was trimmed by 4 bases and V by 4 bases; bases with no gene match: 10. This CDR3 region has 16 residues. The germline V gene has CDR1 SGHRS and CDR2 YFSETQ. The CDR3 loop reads CASSLRQGAMVTEAFF. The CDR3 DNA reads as TGCGCCAGCAGCCTTCGACAGGGGGCTATGGTCACTGAAGCTTTCTTT.

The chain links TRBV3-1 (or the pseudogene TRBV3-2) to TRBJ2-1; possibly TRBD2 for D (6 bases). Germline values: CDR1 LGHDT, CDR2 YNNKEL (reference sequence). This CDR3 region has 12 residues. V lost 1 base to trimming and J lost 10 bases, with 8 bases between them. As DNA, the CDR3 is TGTGCCAGCAGCCAAGTTAGCGGAGAGCAGTTCTTC. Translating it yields CASSQVSGEQFF.